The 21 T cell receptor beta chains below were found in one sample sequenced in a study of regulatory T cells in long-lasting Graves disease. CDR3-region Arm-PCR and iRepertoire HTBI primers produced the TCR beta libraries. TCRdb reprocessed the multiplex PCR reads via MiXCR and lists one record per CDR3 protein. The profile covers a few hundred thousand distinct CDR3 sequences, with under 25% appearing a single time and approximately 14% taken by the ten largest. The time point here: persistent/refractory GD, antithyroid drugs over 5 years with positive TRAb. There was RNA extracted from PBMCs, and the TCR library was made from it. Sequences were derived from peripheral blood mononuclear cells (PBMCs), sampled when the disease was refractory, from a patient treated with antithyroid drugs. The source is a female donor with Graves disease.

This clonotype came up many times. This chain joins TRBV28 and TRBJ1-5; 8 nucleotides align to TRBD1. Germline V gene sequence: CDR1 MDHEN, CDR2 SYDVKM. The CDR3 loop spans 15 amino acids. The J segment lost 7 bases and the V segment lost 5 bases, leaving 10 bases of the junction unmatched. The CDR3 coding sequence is TGTGCCAGCAGTCCGACAGGGGTGAGGAAGCAGCCCCAGCATTTT. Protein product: CASSPTGVRKQPQHF.

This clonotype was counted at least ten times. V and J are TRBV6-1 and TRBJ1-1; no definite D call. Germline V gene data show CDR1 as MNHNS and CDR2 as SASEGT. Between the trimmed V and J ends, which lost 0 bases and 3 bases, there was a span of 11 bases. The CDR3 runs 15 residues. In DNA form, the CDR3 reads TGTGCCAGCAGTGAAGCACGAGGGTTAGACACTGAAGCTTTCTTT. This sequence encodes CASSEARGLDTEAFF.

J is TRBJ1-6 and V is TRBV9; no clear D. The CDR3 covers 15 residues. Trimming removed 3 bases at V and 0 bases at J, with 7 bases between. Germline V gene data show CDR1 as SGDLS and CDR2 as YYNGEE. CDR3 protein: CASSADGSYNSPLHF. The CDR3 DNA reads TGTGCCAGCAGCGCGGACGGCTCCTATAATTCACCCCTCCACTTT.

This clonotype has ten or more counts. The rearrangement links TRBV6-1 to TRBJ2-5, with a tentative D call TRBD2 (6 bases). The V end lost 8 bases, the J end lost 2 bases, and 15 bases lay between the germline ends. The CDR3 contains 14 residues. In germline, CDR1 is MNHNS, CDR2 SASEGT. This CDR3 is CASAPGLGQETQYF. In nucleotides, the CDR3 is TGTGCCAGCGCTCCGGGACTGGGGCAAGAGACCCAGTACTTC.

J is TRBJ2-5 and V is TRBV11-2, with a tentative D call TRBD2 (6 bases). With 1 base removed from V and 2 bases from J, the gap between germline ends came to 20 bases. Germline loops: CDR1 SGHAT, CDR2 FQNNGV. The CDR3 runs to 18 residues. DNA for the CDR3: TGTGCCAGCAGCTTAGGTTGGATGGGGGGAAACCCTCAAGAGACCCAGTACTTC. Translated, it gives CASSLGWMGGNPQETQYF.

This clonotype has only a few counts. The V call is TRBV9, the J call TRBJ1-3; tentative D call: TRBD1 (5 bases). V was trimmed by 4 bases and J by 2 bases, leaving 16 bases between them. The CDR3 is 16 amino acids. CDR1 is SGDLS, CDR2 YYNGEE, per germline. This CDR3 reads CASSPSTAGAGNTIYF. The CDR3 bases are TGTGCCAGCAGCCCGTCGACAGCCGGGGCTGGAAACACCATATATTTT.

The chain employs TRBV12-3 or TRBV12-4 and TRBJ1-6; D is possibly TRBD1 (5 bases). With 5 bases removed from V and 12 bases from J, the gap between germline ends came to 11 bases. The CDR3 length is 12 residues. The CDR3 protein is CASSDGARPLHF. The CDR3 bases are TGTGCCAGCAGTGATGGGGCGAGACCCCTCCACTTT.

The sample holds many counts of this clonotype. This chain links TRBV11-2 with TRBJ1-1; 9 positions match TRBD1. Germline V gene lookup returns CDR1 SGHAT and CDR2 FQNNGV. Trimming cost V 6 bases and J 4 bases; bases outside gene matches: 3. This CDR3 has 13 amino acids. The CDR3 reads CASRGQGGTEAFF. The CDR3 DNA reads TGTGCCAGCAGGGGACAGGGAGGCACTGAAGCTTTCTTT.

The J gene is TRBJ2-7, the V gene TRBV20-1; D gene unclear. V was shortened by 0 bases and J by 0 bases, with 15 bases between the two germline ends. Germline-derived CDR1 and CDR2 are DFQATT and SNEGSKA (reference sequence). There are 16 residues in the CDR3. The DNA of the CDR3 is TGCAGTGCTAGAGATTTGAGAAACGCGTACTCCTACGAGCAGTACTTC. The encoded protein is CSARDLRNAYSYEQYF.

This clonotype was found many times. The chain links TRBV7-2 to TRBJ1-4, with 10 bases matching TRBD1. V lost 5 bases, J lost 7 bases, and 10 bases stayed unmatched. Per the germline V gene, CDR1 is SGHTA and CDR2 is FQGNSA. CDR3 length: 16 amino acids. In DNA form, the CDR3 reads TGTGCCAGCAGCCCTCGCGACAGGGGGCTTGGTGAAAAACTGTTTTTT. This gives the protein CASSPRDRGLGEKLFF.

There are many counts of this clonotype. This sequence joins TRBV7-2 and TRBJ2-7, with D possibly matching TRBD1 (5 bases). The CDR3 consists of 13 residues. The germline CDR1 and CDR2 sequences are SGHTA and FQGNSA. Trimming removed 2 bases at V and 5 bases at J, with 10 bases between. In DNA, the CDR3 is TGTGCCAGCAGCTTAAGGGGTACCAACGAGCAGTACTTC. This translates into CASSLRGTNEQYF. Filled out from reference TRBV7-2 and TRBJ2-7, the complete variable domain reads GAGVSQSPSNKVTEKGKDVELRCDPISGHTALYWYRQSLGQGLEFLIYFQGNSAPDKSGLPSDRFSAERTGGSVSTLTIQRTQQEDSAVYLCASSLRGTNEQYFGPGTRLTVT.

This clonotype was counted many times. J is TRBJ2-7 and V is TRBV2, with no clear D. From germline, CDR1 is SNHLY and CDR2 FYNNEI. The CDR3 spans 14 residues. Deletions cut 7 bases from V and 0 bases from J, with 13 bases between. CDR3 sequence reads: CASKDLIISYEQYF. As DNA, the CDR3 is TGTGCCAGCAAAGACCTTATAATCTCCTACGAGCAGTACTTC.

This chain's CDR3 is CASNKGGNTEAFF. The CDR3, as DNA: TGTGCCAGCAACAAGGGGGGAAACACTGAAGCTTTCTTT. V is TRBV2 and J is TRBJ1-1, with D possibly matching TRBD1 (6 bases). Germline V gene sequence: CDR1 SNHLY, CDR2 FYNNEI. V gave up 7 bases and J gave up 2 bases, with 11 bases separating them. The CDR3 has 13 amino acids.

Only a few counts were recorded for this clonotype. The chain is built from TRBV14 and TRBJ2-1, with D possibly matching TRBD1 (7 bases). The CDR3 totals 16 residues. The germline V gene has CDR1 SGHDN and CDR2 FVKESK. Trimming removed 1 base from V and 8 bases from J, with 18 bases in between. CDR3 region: CASSQAAGGWWDEQFF. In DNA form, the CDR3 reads TGTGCCAGCAGCCAAGCCGCAGGGGGGTGGTGGGATGAGCAGTTCTTC.

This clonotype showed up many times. CDR3 DNA sequence: TGTGCCAGCAGTGTTCACACCGGGGAGCTGTTTTTT. Translation gives CASSVHTGELFF. The chain carries TRBV2 and TRBJ2-2; D is unclear. This CDR3 spans 12 amino acids. V was cut by 4 bases and J by 3 bases, with 3 bases left in between. Germline V lookup: CDR1 SNHLY, CDR2 FYNNEI.

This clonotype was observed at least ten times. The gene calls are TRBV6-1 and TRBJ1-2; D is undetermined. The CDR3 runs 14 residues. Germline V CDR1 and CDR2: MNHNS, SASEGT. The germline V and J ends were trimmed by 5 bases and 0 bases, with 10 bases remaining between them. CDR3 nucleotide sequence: TGTGCCAGCAGTCCAGCCCGACCTAACTATGGCTACACCTTC. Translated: CASSPARPNYGYTF.

The CDR3 bases are TGTGCCAGCAGCTCCACATATGGCTACACCTTC. Translating it yields CASSSTYGYTF. The chain recombines TRBV7-9 with TRBJ1-2; D gene ambiguous. The germline gives CDR1 SEHNR, CDR2 FQNEAQ (reference sequence). Trimming pared 4 bases from V and 5 bases from J, leaving 5 bases between. The CDR3 consists of 11 residues.

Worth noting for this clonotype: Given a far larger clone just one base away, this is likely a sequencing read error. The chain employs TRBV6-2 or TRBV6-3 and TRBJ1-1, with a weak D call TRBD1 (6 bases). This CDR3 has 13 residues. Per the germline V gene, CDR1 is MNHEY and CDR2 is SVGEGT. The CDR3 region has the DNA TGTGCCAGCAGTTACGCGGACAGCACTGAAGCTTCCTTT. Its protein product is CASSYADSTEASF.

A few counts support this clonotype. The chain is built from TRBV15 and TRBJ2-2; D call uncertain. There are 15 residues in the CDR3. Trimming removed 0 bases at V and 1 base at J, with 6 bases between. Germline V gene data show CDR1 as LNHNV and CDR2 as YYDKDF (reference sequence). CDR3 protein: CATSRDYWNTGELFF. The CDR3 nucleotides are TGTGCCACCAGCAGAGACTACTGGAACACCGGGGAGCTGTTTTTT.

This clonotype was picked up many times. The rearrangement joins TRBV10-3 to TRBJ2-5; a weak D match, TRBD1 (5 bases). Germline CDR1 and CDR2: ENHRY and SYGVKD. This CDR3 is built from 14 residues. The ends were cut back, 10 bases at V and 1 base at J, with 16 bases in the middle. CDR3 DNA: TGTGCCACCAGGGATGGACGGGCCCAAGAGACCCAGTACTTC. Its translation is CATRDGRAQETQYF.

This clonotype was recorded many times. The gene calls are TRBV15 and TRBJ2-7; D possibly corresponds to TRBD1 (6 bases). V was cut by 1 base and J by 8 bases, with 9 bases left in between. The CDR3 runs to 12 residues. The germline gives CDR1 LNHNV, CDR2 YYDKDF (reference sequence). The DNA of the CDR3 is TGTGCCACCAGCAGAGCAACAGGGCAGCAGTACTTC. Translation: CATSRATGQQYF.